This T cell receptor (beta chain) was profiled in a study of T-cell memory formation after mild COVID-19. 5'RACE with constant-segment primers built TCRalpha and TCRbeta cDNA libraries with UMIs. TCRdb analysed the 5' RACE reads with MiXCR anew, one entry per CDR3 protein. Seen here are nearly 110,000 distinct CDR3 sequences, about 15% observed once, and the top ten hold 30% to 45%. The V end was cut by 2 bases, the J end by 6 bases, with 14 bases between. Germline CDR1 reads MDHEN; CDR2 reads SYDVKM. The CDR3 runs 14 residues. The clonotype comes from a man aged 18 to 29 who had mild COVID-19 (a few samples of this study predate the infection). Cell type and time point are not known. The rearrangement links TRBV28 to TRBJ2-7; D is unclear. The sequenced material came from PBMCs or a T cell subset sorted from them (not recorded which). CDR3 region: CASSLVGKSGEQYF. The CDR3 region has the DNA TGTGCCAGCAGTTTAGTAGGGAAATCGGGCGAGCAGTACTTC.